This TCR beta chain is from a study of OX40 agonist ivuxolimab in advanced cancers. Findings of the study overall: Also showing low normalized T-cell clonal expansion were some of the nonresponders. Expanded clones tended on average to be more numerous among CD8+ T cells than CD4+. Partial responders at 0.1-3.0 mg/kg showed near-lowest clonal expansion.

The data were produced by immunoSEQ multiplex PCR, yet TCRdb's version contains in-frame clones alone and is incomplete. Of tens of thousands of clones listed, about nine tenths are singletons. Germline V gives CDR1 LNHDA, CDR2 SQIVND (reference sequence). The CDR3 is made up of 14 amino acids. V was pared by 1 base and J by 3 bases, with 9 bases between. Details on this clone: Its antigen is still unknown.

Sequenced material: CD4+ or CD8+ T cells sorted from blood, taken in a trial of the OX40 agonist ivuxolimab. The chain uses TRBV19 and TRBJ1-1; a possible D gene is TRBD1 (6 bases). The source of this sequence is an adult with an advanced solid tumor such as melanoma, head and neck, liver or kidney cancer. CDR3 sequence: CASSIAGEHTEAFF. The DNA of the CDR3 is TGTGCCAGTAGTATAGCAGGGGAACACACTGAAGCTTTCTTT.